This TCR beta chain emerged from a study of OX40 agonist ivuxolimab in advanced cancers. As to this clone: What it recognizes is unknown.

Study-wide results and caveats: A proportion of nonresponders additionally exhibited low normalized T-cell clonal expansion. The study did not work out the antigen specificity of the expanded peripheral T cells.

Per the germline V gene, CDR1 is SGHTA and CDR2 is FQGNSA. V was pared by 1 base and J by 4 bases, with 16 bases between. This CDR3 has 16 residues. Generated by immunoSEQ multiplex PCR, the TCRdb table keeps only in-frame clones and is missing some. The sample consists of roughly 70,000 clones, about 86% of them appearing once. Here the sequenced sample was CD4+ or CD8+ T cells sorted from blood, taken in a trial of the OX40 agonist ivuxolimab. The V call is TRBV7-2, the J call TRBJ1-2; D gene uncertain. This clonotype was sampled from an adult with an advanced solid tumor such as melanoma, head and neck, liver or kidney cancer. The DNA for the CDR3 is TGTGCCAGCAGCTTAGTCCTAGCGGGTGGAACCTATGGCTACACCTTC. It specifies CASSLVLAGGTYGYTF.